This T cell receptor beta chain was recorded in a study of beta chain features in type 1 diabetes. Findings and caveats of the study: Short templates might get an advantage during PCR, and this would be equal in patients and controls.

Comment on this clone: Its antigen is still unknown.

Investigators reverse transcribed all isolated RNA, so they sequenced expressed TCRB transcripts. Reads from naive, central memory and regulatory T cell samples averaged roughly 3.6 million. Assay: immunoSEQ multiplex PCR; the TCRdb copy retains only in-frame clones and omits some. This sample carries around 280,000 clones, 8% of them seen once, and the ten largest clones take under 1.3%. Every single donor gave one heparinised blood draw, and these averaged about 116 mL. V lost 8 bases and J 2 bases, leaving 16 bases between the germline ends. The germline V gene encodes CDR1 SNHLY and CDR2 FYNNEI. The CDR3 totals 15 residues.

The J gene is TRBJ1-3, the V gene TRBV2; TRBD1 might be the D (5 bases). The sample consisted of central memory CD4+ T cells from blood. This sequence originates from a woman aged 18 to 35 in good health. CDR3 sequence (DNA): TGTGCCAGCCGCCGGAGCAGGGAAGCTGGAAACACCATATATTTT. Translated, it gives CASRRSREAGNTIYF.